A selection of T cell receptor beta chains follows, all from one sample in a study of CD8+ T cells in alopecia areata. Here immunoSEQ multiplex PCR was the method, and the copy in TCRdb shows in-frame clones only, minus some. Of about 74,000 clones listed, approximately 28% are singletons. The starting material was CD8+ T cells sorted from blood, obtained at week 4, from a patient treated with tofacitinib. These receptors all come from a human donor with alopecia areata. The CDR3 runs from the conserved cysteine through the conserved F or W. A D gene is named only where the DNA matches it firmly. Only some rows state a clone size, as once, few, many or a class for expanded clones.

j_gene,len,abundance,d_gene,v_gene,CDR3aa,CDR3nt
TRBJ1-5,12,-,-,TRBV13,CASTRGNQPQHF,TGTGCCAGCACCCGGGGAAATCAGCCCCAGCATTTT
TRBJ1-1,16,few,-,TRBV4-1,CASSQVIGQLIAEAFF,TGCGCCAGCAGCCAAGTGATTGGACAACTTATAGCTGAAGCTTTCTTT
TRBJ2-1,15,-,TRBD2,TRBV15,CATSSGAGAHNEQFF,TGTGCCACCAGCAGCGGAGCGGGAGCCCACAATGAGCAGTTCTTC
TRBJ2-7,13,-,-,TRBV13,CASSLGRGTEQYF,TGTGCCAGCAGCTTAGGCCGCGGGACAGAGCAGTACTTC
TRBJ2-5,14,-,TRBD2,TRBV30,CAWAPAGDGETQYF,TGTGCCTGGGCCCCGGCGGGGGACGGAGAGACCCAGTACTTC
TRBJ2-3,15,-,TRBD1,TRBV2,CAITNSGQFTDTQYF,TGTGCCATCACCAATTCGGGACAGTTCACAGATACGCAGTATTTT
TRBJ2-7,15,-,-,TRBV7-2,CASSLRSDGRYEQYF,TGTGCCAGCAGCTTACGGTCTGACGGGAGATACGAGCAGTACTTC
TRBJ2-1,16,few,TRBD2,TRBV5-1,CASSPPTSDPYNEQFF,TGCGCCAGCAGCCCACCGACTAGCGATCCTTACAATGAGCAGTTCTTC
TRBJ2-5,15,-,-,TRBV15,CATSGDTEAARTQYF,TGTGCCACCAGCGGTGATACAGAGGCGGCTAGGACCCAGTACTTC
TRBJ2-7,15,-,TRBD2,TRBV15,CATSRTIAGVGEQYF,TGTGCCACCAGCAGAACAATAGCGGGAGTTGGCGAGCAGTACTTC
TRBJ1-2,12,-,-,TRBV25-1,CASNSGAGGYTF,TGTGCCAGCAATTCGGGGGCGGGTGGCTACACCTTC
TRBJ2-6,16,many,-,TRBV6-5,CASSYPLGSGANVLTF,TGTGCCAGCAGTTACCCGCTGGGCTCTGGGGCCAACGTCCTGACTTTC
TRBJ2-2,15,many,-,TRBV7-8,CASSLAVVVPGELFF,TGTGCCAGCAGCTTAGCGGTGGTAGTTCCCGGGGAGCTGTTTTTT
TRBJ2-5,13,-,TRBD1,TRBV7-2,CASRGTGWETQYF,TGTGCCAGCAGGGGGACAGGGTGGGAGACCCAGTACTTC
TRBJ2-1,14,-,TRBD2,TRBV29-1,CSVVGTSGSGEQFF,TGCAGCGTTGTTGGGACTAGCGGGAGTGGTGAGCAGTTCTTC